Below are 26 T cell receptor beta chains sequenced from a single sample in a study of beta chain features in type 1 diabetes. Reverse transcription of all isolated RNA meant that expressed TCRB transcripts were sequenced. The table came from immunoSEQ multiplex PCR; TCRdb's copy has only in-frame clones and leaves some out. The sample shows around 200,000 clones, 10% to 15% of them seen only once. The sample taken for sequencing was central memory CD4+ T cells from blood. Receptors were obtained from a woman aged 18-35 years in good health.

J is TRBJ2-1 and V is TRBV28; 12 nucleotides line up with TRBD1. Losses at the gene ends were 2 bases for V and 14 bases for J; bases not matched to a gene: 10. There are 15 residues in the CDR3. Germline CDR1 and CDR2: MDHEN and SYDVKM. The CDR3 DNA follows: TGTGCCAGCAGTTTACGCGGGACAGGGGGCGGTGAAAAGTTCTTC. Translation gives CASSLRGTGGGEKFF.

This clone came up a few times. The chain carries TRBV5-6 and TRBJ2-7; no reliable D call. CDR1 SGHDT and CDR2 YYEEEE come from the germline V gene. CDR3 length: 14 residues. The V and J ends lost 2 bases and 3 bases respectively, with 12 bases between them. CDR3 residues: CASSFATVLYEQYF. The CDR3 bases are TGTGCCAGCAGCTTCGCAACGGTCCTCTACGAGCAGTACTTC. The full variable domain, its missing parts supplied by reference TRBV5-6 and TRBJ2-7, is DAGVTQSPTHLIKTRGQQVTLRCSPKSGHDTVSWYQQALGQGPQFIFQYYEEEERQRGNFPDRFSGHQFPNYSSELNVNALLLGDSALYLCASSFATVLYEQYFGPGTRLTVT.

The chain combines TRBV7-2 with TRBJ2-3; TRBD2 matches at 8 bases. V was pared by 5 bases and J by 0 bases, with 1 base of the junction left unmatched. The CDR3 is 14 residues long. CDR1 and CDR2 from the germline V gene are SGHTA and FQGNSA. This CDR3 reads CASSRGGSTDTQYF. In DNA, the CDR3 is TGTGCCAGCAGCCGCGGGGGGAGCACAGATACGCAGTATTTT.

This clone was seen a handful of times. J is TRBJ2-3 and V is TRBV28, with TRBD2 identical over 13 bases. CDR3 length: 18 residues. Germline V gives CDR1 MDHEN, CDR2 SYDVKM. After removal of 5 bases from V and 1 base from J, the junction contained 9 bases not matched to a gene. The CDR3 reads CASSTTPGLAGRTDTQYF. CDR3 nucleotide sequence: TGTGCCAGCAGTACTACTCCGGGACTAGCGGGGCGCACAGATACGCAGTATTTT.

In its sample, this clone was seen a few times. The V and J genes are TRBV2 and TRBJ1-2, with D possibly TRBD1 on 6 matching bases. CDR1 and CDR2 (germline): SNHLY, FYNNEI. The V end was cut by 4 bases, the J end by 0 bases, with 12 bases between. The length of the CDR3 is 15 residues. This CDR3 reads CASSGGRPSNYGYTF. In DNA, the CDR3 is TGTGCCAGCAGTGGGGGGCGACCTTCTAACTATGGCTACACCTTC.

This clone was seen more than once but under ten times. The genes are TRBV18 and TRBJ2-4; 9 positions agree with TRBD1. The junction had 6 bases not matched to a gene; V was cut back by 10 bases and J by 5 bases. The V gene's germline CDR1 is KGHSH and CDR2 LQKENI. The CDR3 consists of 13 residues. CDR3 in amino acids: CATEGQGENIQYF. The CDR3 nucleotides read TGTGCCACAGAGGGACAGGGCGAAAACATTCAGTACTTC.

The J gene is TRBJ2-3, the V gene TRBV6-1, with a possible D match to TRBD1 (6 bases). CDR1 and CDR2 (germline): MNHNS, SASEGT. The CDR3 totals 15 residues. Deletions cut 6 bases from V and 0 bases from J, with 13 bases between. The CDR3: CASSPGHSSTDTQYF. CDR3 nucleotide sequence: TGTGCCAGCAGCCCGGGACACTCAAGCACAGATACGCAGTATTTT.

This clone came up a few times. The sample carries other DNA sequences with the same CDR3. This chain uses TRBV29-1 with TRBJ2-1, with 8 nucleotides matching TRBD1. With 6 bases clipped from V and 7 bases from J, the junction kept 5 bases outside the gene matches. The CDR3 spans 12 residues. Germline loops: CDR1 SQVTM, CDR2 ANQGSEA. CDR3 sequence reads: CSVGQGRNEQFF. CDR3 in DNA: TGCAGCGTCGGACAGGGCAGGAATGAGCAGTTCTTC.

This clone was detected only a few times. The chain couples TRBV20-1 to TRBJ1-1, with D possibly being TRBD1 (6 bases). Germline V gene sequence: CDR1 DFQATT, CDR2 SNEGSKA (reference sequence). The CDR3 totals 11 residues. Trimming pared 4 bases from V and 3 bases from J, leaving 6 bases between. CDR3 coding DNA: TGCAGTGCTAACAGGGACACTGAAGCTTTCTTT. This encodes CSANRDTEAFF.

The genes are TRBV5-1 and TRBJ2-3, with 8 bases fitting TRBD2. Trimming at V came to 7 bases and at J to 0 bases, leaving 4 bases not matched to a gene. Per the germline V gene, CDR1 is SGHRS and CDR2 is YFSETQ. The CDR3 totals 14 residues. CDR3 sequence reads: CASREGPSTDTQYF. Written as DNA, the CDR3 is TGCGCCAGCCGGGAGGGGCCTAGCACAGATACGCAGTATTTT.

The chain links TRBV4-1 to TRBJ2-3, with 7 bases aligning to TRBD1. V was clipped by 4 bases and J by 0 bases; unmatched bases: 1. This CDR3 has 14 residues. The germline gives CDR1 MGHRA, CDR2 YSYEKL. The CDR3 nucleotides are TGCGCCAGCAGCCGGGGACAGAGCACAGATACGCAGTATTTT. This encodes CASSRGQSTDTQYF.

The table lists this clone with a few counts. The rearrangement links TRBV28 to TRBJ2-1; D perhaps matches TRBD1 (7 bases). Between the trimmed V and J ends, which lost 2 bases and 4 bases, there was a span of 18 bases. The CDR3 runs 17 residues. Looked up from germline, CDR1 is MDHEN and CDR2 is SYDVKM. In DNA form, the CDR3 reads TGTGCCAGCAGTTTAGGGGGAGTGCAGGGGGGATACAATGAGCAGTTCTTC. This gives the protein CASSLGGVQGGYNEQFF.

This clone appeared a few times. The gene calls are TRBV5-1 and TRBJ1-5; no clear D. CDR1 SGHRS and CDR2 YFSETQ come from the germline V gene. This CDR3 is 13 amino acids long. Trimming cost V 1 base and J 4 bases, with 6 bases left between them. Here the CDR3 DNA reads TGCGCCAGCAGCTTGTCATCAAATCAGCCCCAGCATTTT. This gives the protein CASSLSSNQPQHF. Full variable domain (remainder filled in from reference TRBV5-1 and TRBJ1-5): KAGVTQTPRYLIKTRGQQVTLSCSPISGHRSVSWYQQTPGQGLQFLFEYFSETQRNKGNFPGRFSGRQFSNSRSEMNVSTLELGDSALYLCASSLSSNQPQHFGDGTRLSIL.

The chain recombines TRBV5-6 with TRBJ1-2; TRBD1 might be the D (6 bases). The V gene lost 5 bases and the J gene lost 10 bases, with 27 bases spanning the gap. The CDR3 covers 16 residues. Germline CDR1 SGHDT, CDR2 YYEEEE. CDR3: CASSPYSRLDSHPYTF. CDR3 DNA: TGTGCCAGCAGTCCCTACTCCCGACTGGACAGCCATCCCTACACCTTC. Using reference TRBV5-6 and TRBJ1-2 for the parts outside the CDR3, the full variable domain is DAGVTQSPTHLIKTRGQQVTLRCSPKSGHDTVSWYQQALGQGPQFIFQYYEEEERQRGNFPDRFSGHQFPNYSSELNVNALLLGDSALYLCASSPYSRLDSHPYTFGSGTRLTVV.

The chain recombines TRBV29-1 with TRBJ1-5; D is unresolved. The CDR3 covers 12 residues. Trimming pared 4 bases from V and 8 bases from J, leaving 12 bases between. Germline V CDR1 and CDR2: SQVTM, ANQGSEA. For the CDR3, the DNA is TGCAGCGTTGGAGCGCAAGGCGAGCCCCAGCATTTT. Translated, it gives CSVGAQGEPQHF.

The chain links TRBV7-2 to TRBJ2-3, with a possible D match to TRBD2 (5 bases). This CDR3 is built from 15 residues. The ends were cut back, 8 bases at V and 0 bases at J, with 15 bases in the middle. Germline V CDR1 and CDR2: SGHTA, FQGNSA. The CDR3 nucleotides are TGTGCCAGCTCCAGCCCGGGATCGAGCACAGATACGCAGTATTTT. This encodes CASSSPGSSTDTQYF.

The rearrangement uses TRBV7-2 and TRBJ2-7, with D tentatively TRBD2 (5 bases). The V end was cut by 6 bases, the J end by 3 bases, with 12 bases between. This CDR3 region has 13 residues. The germline V gene has CDR1 SGHTA and CDR2 FQGNSA. The CDR3 spells CASRWSGSYEQYF. In DNA form, the CDR3 reads TGTGCCAGCAGATGGAGCGGAAGCTACGAGCAGTACTTC. Full variable domain (rest looked up from reference TRBV7-2 and TRBJ2-7): GAGVSQSPSNKVTEKGKDVELRCDPISGHTALYWYRQSLGQGLEFLIYFQGNSAPDKSGLPSDRFSAERTGGSVSTLTIQRTQQEDSAVYLCASRWSGSYEQYFGPGTRLTVT.

This clone turned up a few times. The genes are TRBV30 and TRBJ1-2; TRBD1 might be the D (6 bases). CDR1 is GTSNPN, CDR2 SVGIG, per germline (reference sequence). The CDR3 runs to 12 residues. The V end lost 2 bases, the J end lost 4 bases, and 8 bases lay between the germline ends. CDR3 coding DNA: TGTGCCTGGAGTCCGGACAGCTATGGCTACACCTTC. Protein: CAWSPDSYGYTF.

This clone was found a few times. This chain joins TRBV7-2 and TRBJ2-2, with 8 bases fitting TRBD1. Losses at the gene ends were 1 base for V and 8 bases for J; bases not matched to a gene: 3. The length of the CDR3 is 14 residues. The germline V gene encodes CDR1 SGHTA and CDR2 FQGNSA. The CDR3 region has the DNA TGTGCCAGCAGCTTAGGCAGGGGGCGAGGGGAGCTGTTTTTT. As protein: CASSLGRGRGELFF.

This clone was detected a few times. The chain employs TRBV6-1 and TRBJ2-6; D ambiguous. Germline-derived CDR1 and CDR2 are MNHNS and SASEGT. The CDR3 sequence is 14 residues long. Trimming shortened V by 5 bases and J by 0 bases, and 5 bases separated the two germline ends. This chain's CDR3 is CASSSGSGANVLTF. The CDR3 DNA follows: TGTGCCAGCAGTTCAGGCTCTGGGGCCAACGTCCTGACTTTC.

J is TRBJ1-1 and V is TRBV11-2; TRBD1 might be the D (5 bases). The CDR3 totals 14 residues. The germline gives CDR1 SGHAT, CDR2 FQNNGV. Trimming stripped 2 bases from V and 1 base from J, with 8 bases between. The CDR3 here is CASSLNRPNTEAFF. Here the CDR3 DNA reads TGTGCCAGCAGCTTAAACAGGCCGAACACTGAAGCTTTCTTT.

V usage is TRBV4-2 and J usage is TRBJ1-5, with 8 bases aligning to TRBD1. CDR1 LGHNA and CDR2 YNFKEQ come from the germline V gene. This CDR3 region has 15 residues. The J segment lost 5 bases and the V segment lost 0 bases, leaving 3 bases of the junction unmatched. CDR3 sequence reads: CASSQDGTGDQPQHF. CDR3 nucleotide sequence: TGTGCCAGCAGCCAAGATGGGACAGGAGATCAGCCCCAGCATTTT.

The chain employs TRBV5-1 and TRBJ1-2, with D possibly TRBD1 on 5 matching bases. The V end was cut by 0 bases, the J end by 5 bases, with 8 bases between. Germline V gene data show CDR1 as SGHRS and CDR2 as YFSETQ. The CDR3 runs 13 residues. CDR3 sequence reads: CASSLGQYYGYTF. DNA of the CDR3: TGCGCCAGCAGCTTGGGACAGTATTATGGCTACACCTTC.

This clone showed up just a few times. The genes are TRBV29-1 and TRBJ2-5; D remains unclear. V was clipped by 6 bases and J by 4 bases, with 9 bases between them. The CDR3 consists of 11 residues. Germline CDR1 is SQVTM and CDR2 is ANQGSEA. The CDR3 reads CSVETRETQYF. CDR3 bases: TGCAGCGTGGAAACGAGAGAGACCCAGTACTTC. The full variable domain, its missing parts supplied by reference TRBV29-1 and TRBJ2-5, is SAVISQKPSRDICQRGTSLTIQCQVDSQVTMMFWYRQQPGQSLTLIATANQGSEATYESGFVIDKFPISRPNLTFSTLTVSNMSPEDSSIYLCSVETRETQYFGPGTRLLVL.

This clone was seen only a few times. The chain uses TRBV7-9 and TRBJ2-7; 7 bases agree with TRBD1. In germline, CDR1 is SEHNR, CDR2 FQNEAQ (reference sequence). The trim removed 5 bases at V and 3 bases at J, leaving 7 bases unmatched. There are 14 residues in the CDR3. CDR3 nucleotides: TGTGCCAGCAGCCGTGGGGGACAGTACTACGAGCAGTACTTC. Protein: CASSRGGQYYEQYF.

This clone was seen a handful of times. The J gene is TRBJ1-2, the V gene TRBV25-1; TRBD1 agrees at 9 bases. This CDR3 is built from 14 residues. V dropped 1 base and J dropped 7; count of bases not matched to a gene: 4. Germline V lookup: CDR1 MGHDK, CDR2 SYGVNS. The CDR3 region is CASSESYRGLGYTF. Written as DNA, the CDR3 is TGTGCCAGCAGTGAATCGTACAGGGGGCTTGGCTACACCTTC.